This TCR beta chain was profiled in a study of Ad26.COV2.S vaccination and SARS-CoV-2 variants. Some clones are missing from TCRdb's copy, which holds only in-frame ones; the method was immunoSEQ multiplex PCR. Of 400,000 to 500,000 clones listed, roughly 90% are singletons. Germline CDR1 is SEHNR and CDR2 is FQNEAQ (reference sequence). The CDR3 spans 15 residues. V shed 1 base and J shed 3 bases, with 13 bases lying between them. Treatment reported: some 20 received Ad26.COV2.S at low or high dose, single or two shots; about five received placebo; per-sample allocation not given. Each sample was drawn 63 days after the first injection (of vaccine or placebo). A Boston donor was an adult aged 18-55 years. This clone appeared a few times.

Sequenced material: peripheral blood, taken in a trial of Ad26.COV2.S vaccine versus placebo. The chain employs TRBV7-9 and TRBJ2-7, with D maybe TRBD1 (5 bases). This receptor was obtained from a person between 18 and 65 years old who received the Ad26.COV2.S COVID-19 vaccine or a placebo. The CDR3 nucleotides are TGTGCCAGCAGCTTAGTGATTCAGGGAAACTACGAGCAGTACTTC. Protein sequence: CASSLVIQGNYEQYF.